Listed below are T cell receptor beta chains from one sample, sequenced in a study of blood T cells in healthy people across ages. In TCRdb, the 5' RACE reads were re-called with MiXCR into one record per CDR3 protein. The table shows 750,000 to 950,000 distinct CDR3 sequences, with approximately 53% occurring only once. Sequencing used blood. These receptor sequences come from a man at least 80 years old in good health. Both conserved end residues are part of each CDR3. Fields, in order: CDR3 DNA, CDR3 protein, clone size, D gene, J gene, V gene. D genes are given only for firm matches. Where a row states a size, it is once, few, many or the class of an expanded clone; other rows omit it.

TGTGCCAGCAGCCCCCGGACAGGGTGGGATCAGCCCCAGCATTTT	CASSPRTGWDQPQHF	few	TRBD1	TRBJ1-5	TRBV4-2
TGTGCCACCAGTGACCCCTCCGGGACGCCCTACGAGCAGTACTTC	CATSDPSGTPYEQYF	.	.	TRBJ2-7	TRBV24-1
TGTGCCAGCAGCGAGGGACTAGCTGTCGGGGCCAACGTCCTGACTTTC	CASSEGLAVGANVLTF	few	TRBD2	TRBJ2-6	TRBV3-1
TGTGCCAGCAGCCAAGATTCGGCTAGCGGGAGGTACAGAGGAGCGTATTTT	CASSQDSASGRYRGAYF	.	TRBD2	TRBJ2-3	TRBV3-1
TGTGCCACCAGCAGAGGTGGGACAGGTTCCGATGGCTACACCTTC	CATSRGGTGSDGYTF	.	TRBD1	TRBJ1-2	TRBV15
TGTGCCAGCAGTTCCCTCCGACTAGCGACCCGCTCCTACGAGCAGTACTTC	CASSSLRLATRSYEQYF	.	TRBD2	TRBJ2-7	TRBV27
TGTGCCAGCAGAGGGGCGGGAGGCCTTTCCTACGAGCAGTACTTC	CASRGAGGLSYEQYF	.	TRBD2	TRBJ2-7	TRBV6-5
TGCGCCAGCAGCCAAGTAACGGGAGCGGCGAGGGGGAACTATGGCTACACCTTC	CASSQVTGAARGNYGYTF	.	.	TRBJ1-2	TRBV4-1
TGCGCCAGCAGGGCAGGGGGAACCAACTATGGCTACACCTTC	CASRAGGTNYGYTF	few	TRBD1	TRBJ1-2	TRBV10-2
TGTGCCACCAGTGCCCGTACAGGGTTTGGGTATGGCTACACCTTC	CATSARTGFGYGYTF	few	.	TRBJ1-2	TRBV24-1
TGCGCCAGCAGCTTGCAATCAGATCAAGAGACCCAGTACTTC	CASSLQSDQETQYF	.	.	TRBJ2-5	TRBV5-1
TGTGCCAGCAGCTTGCATGAAAGCTCCTACAATGAGCAGTTCTTC	CASSLHESSYNEQFF	.	.	TRBJ2-1	TRBV11-2
TGCAGTGCTAGAGATTTCGGGACAATTACAAGCTCCTACAATGAGCAGTTCTTC	CSARDFGTITSSYNEQFF	.	.	TRBJ2-1	TRBV20-1
TGTGCCAGCAGTACCTCACCGGGACGTAATAACTATGGCTACACCTTC	CASSTSPGRNNYGYTF	.	.	TRBJ1-2	TRBV12-3/TRBV12-4
TGTGCCAGCAGCCCCCAGTGGGACAGGGATTCACCCCTCCACTTT	CASSPQWDRDSPLHF	few	TRBD1	TRBJ1-6	TRBV7-2
TGCAGTGCTAGAGTAAGGCAAAATGAGCAGTTCTTC	CSARVRQNEQFF	.	.	TRBJ2-1	TRBV20-1
TGTGCCATCAGTGATCCCGGGACTTTCACTGAAGCTTTCTTT	CAISDPGTFTEAFF	.	.	TRBJ1-1	TRBV10-3
TGTGCCAGCAGCTCCACCGTGGCACATGAGCAGTTCTTC	CASSSTVAHEQFF	.	.	TRBJ2-1	TRBV11-3
TGCGCCAGCAGCTTATTAGTCGCCCAGGGGACCCAGTACTTC	CASSLLVAQGTQYF	.	.	TRBJ2-5	TRBV5-1
TGTGCCAGCACCCTCGGGACGATAAGCACAGATACGCAGTATTTT	CASTLGTISTDTQYF	.	.	TRBJ2-3	TRBV3-1
TGTGCCAGCAGTGAAGCTACGGGGAATTCACCCCTCCACTTT	CASSEATGNSPLHF	medium-sized	.	TRBJ1-6	TRBV6-1
TGTGCCAGCAGCTCGGACCTCTCCTACAATGAGCAGTTCTTC	CASSSDLSYNEQFF	few	.	TRBJ2-1	TRBV5-5
TGTGCCACCAGTGATTCCCGGACTAGCGGGAGTAGAGAGACCCAGTACTTC	CATSDSRTSGSRETQYF	.	TRBD2	TRBJ2-5	TRBV24-1
TGTGCCAGCAGCTTATTGGGACACATGAACACTGAAGCTTTCTTT	CASSLLGHMNTEAFF	.	.	TRBJ1-1	TRBV7-3
TGTGCCAGCAGCCAAGATGGGACAGGGGTGCTGGAGACCCAGTACTTC	CASSQDGTGVLETQYF	.	TRBD1	TRBJ2-5	TRBV3-1
TGCAGTGCTAGAGGCGCAGGGGCTGTTCAGTACTTC	CSARGAGAVQYF	.	.	TRBJ2-4	TRBV20-1
TGTGCCAGCAGCGTAGATCTGGGTAAAAACATTCAGTACTTC	CASSVDLGKNIQYF	few	.	TRBJ2-4	TRBV9
TGTGCCAGCAGTTTCAGGGCAGGAGCGGCCTACGAGCAGTACTTC	CASSFRAGAAYEQYF	.	.	TRBJ2-7	TRBV12-3/TRBV12-4
TGTGCCACCAGCGCAACGGGACAGGGGGATTCACCCCTCCACTTT	CATSATGQGDSPLHF	once	TRBD1	TRBJ1-6	TRBV15
TGTGCCAGCAGAAACACAGAGACCCAGTACTTC	CASRNTETQYF	.	.	TRBJ2-5	TRBV28
TGCGCCAGCAGCTTGGGGATAGCCCCCAATGAGCAGTTCTTC	CASSLGIAPNEQFF	.	.	TRBJ2-1	TRBV5-1
TGTGCCAGCAGCCAAACGGGACACCCTTGGGAGCAGTACTTC	CASSQTGHPWEQYF	.	.	TRBJ2-4	TRBV3-1
TGCGCCAGCAGGTTGGACAGCGGATCTTTTTACGGCTACACCTTC	CASRLDSGSFYGYTF	once	.	TRBJ1-2	TRBV5-1
TGTGCCAGCATCCCCAGGGTCAGGGCGTGGAATTCACCCCTCCACTTT	CASIPRVRAWNSPLHF	.	.	TRBJ1-6	TRBV7-2
TGTGCCAGCAGCCCCCAAACAGGGGTAGGGGAGCAGTACTTC	CASSPQTGVGEQYF	few	TRBD1	TRBJ2-7	TRBV9
TGTGCCAGCAGTGAAGATCGCGGGCTAGTCGGGGGGAGCAGAAGCTCCTACAATGAGCAGTTCTTC	CASSEDRGLVGGSRSSYNEQFF	.	TRBD2	TRBJ2-1	TRBV6-1
TGTGCCAGCCTGAAGGATGGGGCTTACGGCTATGGCTACACCTTC	CASLKDGAYGYGYTF	few	.	TRBJ1-2	TRBV25-1
TGTGCCAGCAGTGGGGGCTCGAGGGACGCTGGGTATTTT	CASSGGSRDAGYF	once	.	TRBJ2-3	TRBV2
TGCGCCAGCAACCGCGGGGGTGGCACAGATACGCAGTATTTT	CASNRGGGTDTQYF	.	TRBD2	TRBJ2-3	TRBV5-1
TGCGCCAGCAGCTTGAACAGCGGCTACAATGTGCAGTTCTTC	CASSLNSGYNVQFF	.	.	TRBJ2-1	TRBV5-1
TGTGCCAGTACGGGGTTTACTGAAGCTTTCTTT	CASTGFTEAFF	.	.	TRBJ1-1	TRBV7-9
TGTGCCAGCAGCCGACTAGCGGGAGGGTGGTACGAGCAGTACTTC	CASSRLAGGWYEQYF	.	TRBD2	TRBJ2-7	TRBV7-2
TGTGCCATCAGTTACTCTGTGTCACCGAGCACAGATACGCGGTATTTT	CAISYSVSPSTDTRYF	.	.	TRBJ2-3	TRBV10-3
TGTGCCAGCAGTCCCCTGACGGGAGGGGTGGGCAGATACGCGTATTTT	CASSPLTGGVGRYAYF	.	TRBD2	TRBJ2-3	TRBV27
TGTGCCAGCAGCCAAGATCGGACTAGCGGGAGGCCCCATGTCTACAATGAGCAGTTCTTC	CASSQDRTSGRPHVYNEQFF	.	TRBD2	TRBJ2-1	TRBV3-1
TGTGCCAGCAGCCGCCGGGACAGGGTCTACAATGAGCAGTTCTTC	CASSRRDRVYNEQFF	few	TRBD1	TRBJ2-1	TRBV7-2
TGTGCCAGCAGCCGTCGGACAGGGGATGGGACAGATACGCAGTATTTT	CASSRRTGDGTDTQYF	.	TRBD1	TRBJ2-3	TRBV3-1
TGTGCCACTGCTTGGACAGAGGACTCACCCCTCCACTTT	CATAWTEDSPLHF	.	.	TRBJ1-6	TRBV10-3
TGTGCCAGCAGTGCGGGCAGCGGGTCAACCGGCAGATACGCGTATTTT	CASSAGSGSTGRYAYF	.	.	TRBJ2-3	TRBV2
TGTGCCAGCAACACGGGAGTCCCCCAAGAGACCCAGTACTTC	CASNTGVPQETQYF	.	.	TRBJ2-5	TRBV7-3
TGTGCCAGCAGCTTAATCTTGACTAGCGGAAACCAAGAGACCCAGTACTTC	CASSLILTSGNQETQYF	few	TRBD2	TRBJ2-5	TRBV28
TGCGCCAGCAGCCCCCCACAGGGGACCTCCTACGAGCAGTACTTC	CASSPPQGTSYEQYF	few	TRBD1	TRBJ2-7	TRBV4-1